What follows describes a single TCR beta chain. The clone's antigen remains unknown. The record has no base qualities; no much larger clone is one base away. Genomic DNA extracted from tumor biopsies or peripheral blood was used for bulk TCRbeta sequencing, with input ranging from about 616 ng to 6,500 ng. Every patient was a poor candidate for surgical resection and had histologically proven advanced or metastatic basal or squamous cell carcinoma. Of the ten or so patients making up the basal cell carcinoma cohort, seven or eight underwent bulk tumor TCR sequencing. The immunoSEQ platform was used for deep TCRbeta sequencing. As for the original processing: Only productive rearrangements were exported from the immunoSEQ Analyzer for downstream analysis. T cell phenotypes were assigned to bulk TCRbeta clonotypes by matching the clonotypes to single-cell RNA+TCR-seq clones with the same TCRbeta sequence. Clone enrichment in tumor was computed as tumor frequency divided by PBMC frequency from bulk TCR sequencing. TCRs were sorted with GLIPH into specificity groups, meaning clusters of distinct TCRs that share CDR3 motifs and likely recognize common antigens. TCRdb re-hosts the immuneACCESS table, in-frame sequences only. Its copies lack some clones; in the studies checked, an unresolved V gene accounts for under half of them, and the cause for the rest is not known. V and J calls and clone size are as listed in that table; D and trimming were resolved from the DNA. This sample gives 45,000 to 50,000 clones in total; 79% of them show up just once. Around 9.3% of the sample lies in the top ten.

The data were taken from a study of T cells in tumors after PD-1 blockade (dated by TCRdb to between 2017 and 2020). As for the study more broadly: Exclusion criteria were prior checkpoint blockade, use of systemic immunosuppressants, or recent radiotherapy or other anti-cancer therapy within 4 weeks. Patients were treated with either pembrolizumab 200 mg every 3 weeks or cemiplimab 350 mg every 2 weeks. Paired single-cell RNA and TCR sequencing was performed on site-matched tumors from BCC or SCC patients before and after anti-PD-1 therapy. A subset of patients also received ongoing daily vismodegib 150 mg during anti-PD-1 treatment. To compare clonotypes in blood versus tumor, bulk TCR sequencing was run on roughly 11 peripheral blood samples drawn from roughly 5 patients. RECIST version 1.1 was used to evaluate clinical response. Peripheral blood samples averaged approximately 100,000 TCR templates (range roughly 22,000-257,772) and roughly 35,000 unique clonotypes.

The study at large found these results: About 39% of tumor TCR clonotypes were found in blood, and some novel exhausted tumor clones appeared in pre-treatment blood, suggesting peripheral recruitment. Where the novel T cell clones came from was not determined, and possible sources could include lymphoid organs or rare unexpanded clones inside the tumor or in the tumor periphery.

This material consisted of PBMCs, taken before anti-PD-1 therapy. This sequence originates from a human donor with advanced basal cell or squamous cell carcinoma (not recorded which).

The DNA reads as follows: TGTGCCAGCAGCTTAAGGGACAGGGGAACTGAAGCTTTCTTT. Translation gives CASSLRDRGTEAFF. The sequence is built from TRBV7-2 and TRBJ1-1; a stretch of 10 junction bases matches TRBD1. From its cysteine to its phenylalanine, the CDR3 spans 14 amino acids. Kept here is only the CDR3 DNA, which spans 42 bases and is read in frame from base 1. The germline V gene yields SGHTA for CDR1 and FQGNSA for CDR2. Germline trimming: 2 bases from V, 5 bases from J; junction bases outside gene matches: 2.